The TCR beta chain under discussion was sequenced for a study of T cell responses to AZD1222 COVID-19 vaccine (dated by TCRdb to the early 2020s). Background for the entire study: AZD1222 recipients whose second dose came at about 4 weeks and those whose second dose came at about 12 weeks were combined into one group, since spike-specific TCR depth and breadth did not differ between the two schedules. TCR sequencing covered fewer than 250 trial participants: about 210 given two doses of AZD1222 and 26 given two doses of MenACWY control vaccine. Enrollment into the trials was organized by age into subgroups of 18-55, 56-69 and 70-plus years, and those subgroups contained approximately 160, 26 and 62 TCR-sequenced participants, respectively. General findings and caveats noted by the study authors: Most participants were white British and females outnumbered males, and the authors suggested that clonal diversity may have been underestimated. Spike-specific TCR breadth and depth rose significantly after two AZD1222 doses compared with day 0 and with MenACWY recipients. Epitopes outside the regions mutated in the B.1.351 and B.1.1.7 variants were reportedly recognized by nearly half of the unique spike-specific TCRs. Only 5 to 7 AZD1222 recipients were SARS-CoV-2 seropositive at baseline, limiting conclusions about previously exposed vaccinees. Because no day 14 peak-response samples were available, repertoires were characterized only after the peak T cell response. Vaccine-associated CD4 TCRs spanned the whole spike protein, with dominant responses in regions 160-218 and 743-854. The 56-69-year group was small, and its depth increase did not reach significance, likely because of low power.

The V end gives up 6 bases and the J end 16 bases, leaving 7 bases in the junction not matched to a gene. The CDR3 spans 12 residues, from the cysteine through the phenylalanine. Here the CDR3 DNA is all that survives: 36 bases in frame from base 1. A word on this clone: The clone's antigen remains unknown. The sample holds no much larger clone one base away, and base qualities are not on file.

This specimen's time point label, interpreted: baseline before first vaccination. Samples from vaccinated people were obtained from the UK trials COV001 and COV002, which included a single-blind randomized controlled phase 2/3 trial of AZD1222 (ChAdOx1 nCoV-19) in healthy adults. For TCRbeta chain sequencing, PBMC samples were collected from trial participants at day 0 and at day 28 after the second dose. The CDR3 regions of human TCRbeta chains were analyzed by immunosequencing. The paper's processing steps were these. TCRs in the repertoires were matched against a reference library of SARS-CoV-2-specific TCRs that had been generated with the MIRA antigen-specificity platform. Breadth meant the fraction of unique TCRs that were SARS-CoV-2-associated, whereas depth meant the fraction of total T cells that were SARS-CoV-2-associated. Each spike-specific TCR was assigned to its reactive spike region and to a CD4 or CD8 class using the MIRA data. Log10-transformed breadth and depth values were compared by one-way ANOVA with Sidak's multiple comparisons tests. Here the immuneACCESS table is served through TCRdb, limited to in-frame sequences with V and J called. Missing clones are a known gap in these copies; in checked studies unresolved V genes cover under half, and the rest lacks a known reason. V and J calls and clone size are given by that table; D and trimming were obtained from the DNA. Across this sample there are some 150,000 clones, with 88% seen only once. Roughly 16% of the sample lies in the top ten.

Sequenced here: peripheral blood, sampled on day 0 of AZD1222 vaccination. The source is an adult in good health. This chain joins TRBV12-3 or TRBV12-4 to TRBJ2-1; 12 bases in between match TRBD2. The DNA reads TGTGCCAGCAGCGATCTAGCGGGGGGGCAATTCTTC. Protein translation: CASSDLAGGQFF.